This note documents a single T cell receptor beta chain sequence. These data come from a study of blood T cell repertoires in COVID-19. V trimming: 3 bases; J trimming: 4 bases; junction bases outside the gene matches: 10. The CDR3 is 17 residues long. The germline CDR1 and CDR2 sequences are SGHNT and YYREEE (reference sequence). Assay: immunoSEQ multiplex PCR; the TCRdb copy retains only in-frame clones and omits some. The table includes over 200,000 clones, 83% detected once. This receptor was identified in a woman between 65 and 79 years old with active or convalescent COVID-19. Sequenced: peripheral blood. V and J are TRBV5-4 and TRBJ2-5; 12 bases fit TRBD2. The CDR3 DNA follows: TGTGCCAGCAGCTCTTGGACTAGCGGGGACCTGGGAGAGACCCAGTACTTC. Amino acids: CASSSWTSGDLGETQYF. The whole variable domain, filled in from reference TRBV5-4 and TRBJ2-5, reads ETGVTQSPTHLIKTRGQQVTLRCSSQSGHNTVSWYQQALGQGPQFIFQYYREEENGRGNFPPRFSGLQFPNYSSELNVNALELDDSALYLCASSSWTSGDLGETQYFGPGTRLLVL.